The clone carrying this TCR beta chain was picked up many times. Antigen specificity is unknown. The entry originates in a study of Graves' ophthalmopathy and Graves' hyperthyroidism. Points from the study as a whole: Ophthalmopathy was separated from stable hyperthyroidism by a 13-signature model with 87.88% sensitivity and just under 84% specificity. Its predictions of ophthalmopathy progression gave the model 70.59% sensitivity and roughly 76% specificity. Detected in blood as well were most expanded thyroid clonotypes with frequency above 0.001.

From germline, CDR1 is SGHDN and CDR2 FVKESK. This CDR3 spans 11 amino acids. V was shortened by 1 base and J by 13 bases, with 10 bases between the two germline ends. Amplified TCR beta CDR3 regions were obtained using RNA transcripts as template. Investigators did first-round RT-PCR with HTBI primers, then second-round multiplex PCR. One entry per CDR3 protein results from TCRdb running MiXCR on the multiplex PCR reads. The sample yields about 370,000 distinct CDR3 sequences, about 18% seen once. Sequenced material: peripheral blood. This TCR was recovered from a woman under 30 with Graves' ophthalmopathy. The rearrangement joins TRBV14 to TRBJ2-5; D is undetermined. The CDR3 region is CASSQGGRTYF. The CDR3 nucleotides read TGTGCCAGCAGCCAAGGAGGACGTACGTACTTC.